This is a list of T cell receptor beta chains from one sample in a study of cytomegalovirus exposure and HLA in healthy donors. Using immunoSEQ multiplex PCR, the repertoire was profiled, and TCRdb retains in-frame clones only, with some absent. The repertoire has around 110,000 clones, 8% to 10% of them found once; the top ten carry 2.5% to 3.5%. What was sequenced was PBMCs. The receptors were sampled from a man aged 25-45 years in good health and CMV-seronegative. The CDR3 runs from the conserved cysteine through the conserved F or W. A D gene is named only where the DNA matches it firmly. Only part of the rows carry a size: once, few, many, or a class if the clone is expanded.

DNA,CDR3,size,J,D,V
TGTGCCAGCAGCTTAGGAGGGCTTCGCTATGGCTACACCTTC,CASSLGGLRYGYTF,-,TRBJ1-2,-,TRBV11-3
TGTGCCAGCAGCAGGGGCAGGCTCAGCTACGAGCAGTACTTC,CASSRGRLSYEQYF,-,TRBJ2-7,-,TRBV21-1
TGCGCCAGCAGCCCCACCGGTGCCGGCCAAGAGACCCAGTACTTC,CASSPTGAGQETQYF,-,TRBJ2-5,-,TRBV4-1
TGTGCCAGCAGCTTGGCCCAGAATCAGCCCCAGCATTTT,CASSLAQNQPQHF,few,TRBJ1-5,-,TRBV5-5
TGTGCCAGCAGCTTAGGGTCAGGGGAGACCTACGAGCAGTACTTC,CASSLGSGETYEQYF,few,TRBJ2-7,-,TRBV7-3
TGTGCCAGCAGTTTTCTAGCGGAGGGGAACACCGGGGAGCTGTTTTTT,CASSFLAEGNTGELFF,few,TRBJ2-2,TRBD2,TRBV6-5
TGTGCCAGCAGCTTGGGCCCTGAAGCTTTCTTT,CASSLGPEAFF,-,TRBJ1-1,-,TRBV11-3
TGTGCCAGCAGTGCATCGAACACCGGGGAGCTGTTTTTT,CASSASNTGELFF,few,TRBJ2-2,-,TRBV6-4
TGTGCCAGCTCACCCGGGACAGCCGAGCAGTACTTC,CASSPGTAEQYF,few,TRBJ2-7,TRBD1,TRBV18
TGTGCCAGCATTCAGATACAGGGGTCCCCCGGGGAGCTGTTTTTT,CASIQIQGSPGELFF,few,TRBJ2-2,TRBD1,TRBV6-5
TGTGCCACCGGAAGGAGGAGCGCCAATGAGCAGTTCTTC,CATGRRSANEQFF,few,TRBJ2-1,-,TRBV15
TGTGCCAGCAGCCCTAATTACGAGCAGTACTTC,CASSPNYEQYF,-,TRBJ2-7,-,TRBV6-1
TGTGCCAGTAGTATGAGTCCTAGCGGAGCGCCCTTCTCTGGTGAGCAGTTCTTC,CASSMSPSGAPFSGEQFF,few,TRBJ2-1,TRBD2,TRBV19
TGCGCCAGCAGCCCGTTTAGTAGCGGGGGGTTTGAGCAGTTCTTC,CASSPFSSGGFEQFF,few,TRBJ2-1,TRBD2,TRBV4-1
TGTGCCAGCAGCTTAGCCGGGACAGGGGGCGAGCAGTACTTC,CASSLAGTGGEQYF,-,TRBJ2-7,TRBD1,TRBV7-9
TGTGCCACCAGTCCACGGGACAGGAGGACCGGGGAGCTGTTTTTT,CATSPRDRRTGELFF,-,TRBJ2-2,TRBD1,TRBV15
TGTGCCAGCAGTTTGACACCGAACTCCTACGAGCAGTACTTC,CASSLTPNSYEQYF,-,TRBJ2-7,-,TRBV27
TGTGCCAGCAGTTCCTTAGCGGGAGGGTACAATGAGCAGTTCTTC,CASSSLAGGYNEQFF,-,TRBJ2-1,TRBD2,TRBV7-9
TGTGCCAGCAGCTTAAGGGGGGGCGCTGGGGCCAACGTCCTGACTTTC,CASSLRGGAGANVLTF,-,TRBJ2-6,-,TRBV7-3
TGTGCCAGCTCACCACGAGATAACACTGAAGCTTTCTTT,CASSPRDNTEAFF,-,TRBJ1-1,-,TRBV18
TGTGCCAGCAGCTTGGCGGGGACAGGGGTCCTCTACGAGCAGTACTTC,CASSLAGTGVLYEQYF,-,TRBJ2-7,TRBD1,TRBV5-6
TGTGCCAGCAGCCCCAGGATAGGAGATACGCAGTATTTT,CASSPRIGDTQYF,few,TRBJ2-3,-,TRBV7-2
TGTGCCACCAGGGCGGCAGATACGCAGTATTTT,CATRAADTQYF,-,TRBJ2-3,-,TRBV2
TGTGCCTGGAATTCGGGACAGTTGAACACTGAAGCTTTCTTT,CAWNSGQLNTEAFF,-,TRBJ1-1,TRBD1,TRBV30
TGTGCCAGAAGCTGGGGAATTTGGACTAGGAACACCGGGGAGCTGTTTTTT,CARSWGIWTRNTGELFF,-,TRBJ2-2,TRBD2,TRBV5-3
TGTGCCAGCAGGTACGACGACAGGGTCGATGAAAAACTGTTTTTT,CASRYDDRVDEKLFF,few,TRBJ1-4,TRBD1,TRBV6-4
TGTGCCAGCAAGTACCGGGACACTGAAGCTTTCTTT,CASKYRDTEAFF,few,TRBJ1-1,-,TRBV6-6
TGCAGCGCTAGGTTGGCAGGGGGAGGATACAATGAGCAGTTCTTC,CSARLAGGGYNEQFF,-,TRBJ2-1,-,TRBV29-1
TGTGCCAGCAGCACTAGCGGGATGAGCACAGATACGCAGTATTTT,CASSTSGMSTDTQYF,few,TRBJ2-3,TRBD2,TRBV6-5
TGTGCCAGCAGCTTAGTTTATGGAGCAATTAAGACCACCACTGAAGCTTTCTTT,CASSLVYGAIKTTTEAFF,-,TRBJ1-1,-,TRBV7-2
TGTGCCAGCAGCGTAGTAGGAGGTCCGGGCGAGCAGTACTTC,CASSVVGGPGEQYF,-,TRBJ2-7,-,TRBV9
TGTGCCAGCAGCTGGGACAGCTCTGGAAACACCATATATTTT,CASSWDSSGNTIYF,-,TRBJ1-3,TRBD1,TRBV5-4
TGCGCCAGACAAGTGGGAGGGAATGAGCAGTTCTTC,CARQVGGNEQFF,-,TRBJ2-1,TRBD2,TRBV10-1
TGTGCCAGCAGCCCAGGACAGGGGGCCTACGAGCAGTACTTC,CASSPGQGAYEQYF,-,TRBJ2-7,TRBD1,TRBV6-5
TGCGCCAGCAGCCGAGAGGACAGGGGACGTTACGAGCAGTACTTC,CASSREDRGRYEQYF,few,TRBJ2-7,TRBD1,TRBV4-3
TGTGCCAGCAGCTCTCTAGATTTGACAGGGGACTCCTACGAGCAGTACTTC,CASSSLDLTGDSYEQYF,many,TRBJ2-7,TRBD1,TRBV5-5
TGCGCCAGTTCACCGGGACAGGGGTTCGGTAATGAAAAACTGTTTTTT,CASSPGQGFGNEKLFF,few,TRBJ1-4,TRBD1,TRBV10-1
TGTGCCAGCTCACCGAATCGGTACGAGCAGTACTTC,CASSPNRYEQYF,few,TRBJ2-7,-,TRBV18
TGTGCCTGGTTGACGGGACACAAATTGAACACTGAAGCTTTCTTT,CAWLTGHKLNTEAFF,-,TRBJ1-1,-,TRBV30
TGTGCCAGTAGTATTTTGGGAGTTGGCCCCTACGAGCAGTACTTC,CASSILGVGPYEQYF,-,TRBJ2-7,-,TRBV19
TGTGCCAGCAGCCAAATCCTTTGGGGCAGCAAAAACTACGAGCAGTACTTC,CASSQILWGSKNYEQYF,many,TRBJ2-7,-,TRBV7-2
TGTGCCAGCAGCGCCCCCGGGGGGAAGGGGATTGAAGCTTTCTTT,CASSAPGGKGIEAFF,few,TRBJ1-1,-,TRBV7-9
TGCGCCAGCAGCCAAGACCTAGGGGCGGAGACCCAGTACTTC,CASSQDLGAETQYF,-,TRBJ2-5,-,TRBV4-1
TGTGCCAGCAGCCCCGGGACTGGGGATAGCAATCAGCCCCAGCATTTT,CASSPGTGDSNQPQHF,few,TRBJ1-5,-,TRBV9
TGTGCCAGCAGTGAAGTACTAGCTGGCGAGCAGTACTTC,CASSEVLAGEQYF,-,TRBJ2-7,-,TRBV2
TGTGCCAGCTCAACGGACAGGGGAAATGGCTACACCTTC,CASSTDRGNGYTF,-,TRBJ1-2,TRBD1,TRBV18
TGTGCCAGCAGCTTAAAGTTTCGACTACAAACGCAGTATTTT,CASSLKFRLQTQYF,few,TRBJ2-3,-,TRBV7-9
TGTGCCAGCAGCTTACAGGGGGCGGACAGCCCCGGGGAGCTGTTTTTT,CASSLQGADSPGELFF,-,TRBJ2-2,TRBD1,TRBV7-3
TGTGCCAGTCGAGACAGCAATGAGCAGTTCTTC,CASRDSNEQFF,-,TRBJ2-1,-,TRBV18
TGTGCCAGCAGACTCGCCACCTACAATGAGCAGTTCTTC,CASRLATYNEQFF,-,TRBJ2-1,-,TRBV27
TGTGCCAGCAGAGTACAGGGGGCTCAGGGCAATGAGCAGTTCTTC,CASRVQGAQGNEQFF,-,TRBJ2-1,TRBD1,TRBV2